The 18 T cell receptor beta chains given below trace back to one sample, sequenced in a study of identifying expanded T cells in peripheral blood (dated by TCRdb to between 2018 and 2020). Library prep was done by the immunoSEQ multiplex PCR assay. The immuneACCESS repertoire file appears here via TCRdb, limited to in-frame rearrangements. These files lack a portion of the clones; in checked studies, under half of the deficit traces to unresolved V genes, and the cause of the others is not known. For this sample the table gives approximately 130,000 clones, of which around nine tenths were detected only once. The ten largest clonotypes hold about 8% of the sample. Specimen: blood. The receptors shown here come from a person aged 18 to 70 in good health.

CDR3 region: CATSRDLTGAPYGYTF. CDR3 DNA: TGTGCCACCAGCAGAGATTTGACAGGGGCGCCTTACGGCTACACCTTC. The V and J genes are TRBV15 and TRBJ1-2; 8 bases fit TRBD1. The CDR3 is 16 residues long. V shed 0 bases, J shed 8 bases, and the junction held 11 bases outside the gene matches. Germline V gene lookup returns CDR1 LNHNV and CDR2 YYDKDF (reference sequence).

The rearrangement joins TRBV9 to TRBJ2-1, with TRBD2 as a possible D gene (5 bases). V shed 0 bases and J shed 5 bases, with 12 bases lying between them. Germline V lookup: CDR1 SGDLS, CDR2 YYNGEE. The CDR3 length is 15 residues. The CDR3 spells CASSVGGRLDNEQFF. The CDR3 DNA sequence: TGTGCCAGCAGCGTAGGAGGGCGCCTTGACAATGAGCAGTTCTTC.

This clone has more than one count but fewer than ten. The chain joins TRBV2 to TRBJ1-2, with 7 bases aligning to TRBD1. CDR1 and CDR2 from the germline V gene are SNHLY and FYNNEI. J was trimmed by 8 bases and V by 5 bases; bases with no gene match: 8. The CDR3 has 13 amino acids. Here the CDR3 reads CASSPTGDGGYTF. CDR3 sequence (DNA): TGTGCCAGCAGTCCCACAGGGGATGGGGGCTACACCTTC.

This clone was recorded once. The V and J genes are TRBV19 and TRBJ1-2; 11 nucleotides match TRBD1. Germline V gene data show CDR1 as LNHDA and CDR2 as SQIVND (reference sequence). V was clipped by 0 bases and J by 4 bases; unmatched bases: 4. This CDR3 spans 16 amino acids. CDR3 amino acids: CASSIDRDRGSYGYTF. Written as DNA, the CDR3 is TGTGCCAGTAGTATAGACCGGGACAGGGGGTCCTATGGCTACACCTTC.

The V and J genes are TRBV4-3 and TRBJ1-2, with 9 bases lining up with TRBD1. Germline V gene sequence: CDR1 LGHNA, CDR2 YSLEER. This CDR3 has 13 amino acids. J lost 8 bases, V lost 1 base, and 2 bases had no gene match. CDR3 in DNA: TGCGCCAGCAGCCAAGGGACAGGGGACGGCTACACCTTC. Amino acids: CASSQGTGDGYTF.

The chain uses TRBV7-3 and TRBJ2-2; 9 bases line up with TRBD2. CDR1 is SGHTA, CDR2 FQGTGA, per germline. The CDR3 has 16 residues. With 5 bases clipped from V and 1 base from J, the junction kept 5 bases outside the gene matches. CDR3 amino acids: CASSRDSGRNTGELFF. The CDR3 DNA reads TGTGCCAGCAGCCGGGATAGCGGGAGGAACACCGGGGAGCTGTTTTTT.

The rearrangement joins TRBV2 to TRBJ2-7; TRBD1 matches 8 bases. V shed 3 bases and J 1 base; nucleotides not matched to a gene: 5. The germline gives CDR1 SNHLY, CDR2 FYNNEI. This CDR3 has 15 residues. The CDR3 protein is CASSEGQAPSYEQYF. CDR3 bases: TGTGCCAGCAGTGAGGGACAGGCTCCATCCTACGAGCAGTACTTC.

This rearrangement joins TRBV5-1 to TRBJ2-5; 7 nucleotides match TRBD1. This CDR3 comprises 16 residues. In germline, CDR1 is SGHRS, CDR2 YFSETQ. After removal of 2 bases from V and 1 base from J, the junction contained 8 bases not matched to a gene. The CDR3 protein is CASSFAGGTIQETQYF. In DNA, the CDR3 is TGCGCCAGCAGCTTCGCAGGGGGAACCATCCAAGAGACCCAGTACTTC. The whole variable domain, filled in from reference TRBV5-1 and TRBJ2-5, reads KAGVTQTPRYLIKTRGQQVTLSCSPISGHRSVSWYQQTPGQGLQFLFEYFSETQRNKGNFPGRFSGRQFSNSRSEMNVSTLELGDSALYLCASSFAGGTIQETQYFGPGTRLLVL.

The rearrangement joins TRBV7-2 to TRBJ2-1; D unclear. V shed 5 bases and J shed 7 bases, with 9 bases lying between them. Per germline, CDR1 SGHTA and CDR2 FQGNSA. The CDR3 loop spans 12 amino acids. The CDR3 region has the DNA TGTGCCAGCAGCCCTACACAGAATGAGCAGTTCTTC. It codes for CASSPTQNEQFF.

This clone appeared a single time. This chain links TRBV30 with TRBJ1-5, with D possibly TRBD1 on 5 matching bases. V was clipped by 5 bases and J by 3 bases, with 11 bases between them. CDR1 is GTSNPN, CDR2 SVGIG, per germline (reference sequence). This CDR3 has 13 residues. DNA for the CDR3: TGTGCCTGGTCAGGAGGGGACAATCAGCCCCAGCATTTT. Protein: CAWSGGDNQPQHF.

This chain links TRBV5-1 with TRBJ2-1; 15 nucleotides line up with TRBD2. CDR1 is SGHRS, CDR2 YFSETQ, per germline. This CDR3 has 17 amino acids. After removal of 3 bases from V and 5 bases from J, the junction contained 6 bases not matched to a gene. Here the CDR3 reads CASSWRTSGRVHNEQFF. The CDR3 DNA follows: TGCGCCAGCAGCTGGAGGACTAGCGGGAGGGTTCACAATGAGCAGTTCTTC.

This clone was seen a single time. J is TRBJ2-2 and V is TRBV5-6, with D tentatively TRBD2 (5 bases). The CDR3 spans 14 residues. V gave up 4 bases and J gave up 1 base, with 8 bases separating them. Germline loops: CDR1 SGHDT, CDR2 YYEEEE. In DNA, the CDR3 is TGTGCCAGCAGCGCGGACTTGAACACCGGGGAGCTGTTTTTT. This gives the protein CASSADLNTGELFF. Supplemented by reference TRBV5-6 and TRBJ2-2, the full variable domain reads DAGVTQSPTHLIKTRGQQVTLRCSPKSGHDTVSWYQQALGQGPQFIFQYYEEEERQRGNFPDRFSGHQFPNYSSELNVNALLLGDSALYLCASSADLNTGELFFGEGSRLTVL.

This clone appeared once. The V call is TRBV5-1, the J call TRBJ2-1, with a tentative D call TRBD2 (7 bases). The CDR3 loop spans 16 amino acids. Germline CDR1 and CDR2: SGHRS and YFSETQ. Trimming took 3 bases from V and 0 from J, leaving 13 bases between them. DNA of the CDR3: TGCGCCAGCAGCTCCAGGGGAGGGAGCTCCTACAATGAGCAGTTCTTC. This encodes CASSSRGGSSYNEQFF.

J is TRBJ2-7 and V is TRBV2, with D hard to call. Per germline, CDR1 SNHLY and CDR2 FYNNEI. The CDR3 contains 13 residues. Between the trimmed V and J ends, which lost 10 bases and 4 bases, there was a span of 17 bases. The CDR3 sequence is CATGPKPGYEQYF. The CDR3 DNA is TGTGCCACCGGGCCTAAACCCGGATACGAGCAGTACTTC.

The chain uses TRBV5-1 and TRBJ1-3; D is ambiguous. V lost 0 bases and J 3 bases, leaving 1 base between the germline ends. This CDR3 is built from 12 residues. Germline-derived CDR1 and CDR2 are SGHRS and YFSETQ. CDR3: CASSLVGNTIYF. The CDR3, as DNA: TGCGCCAGCAGCTTGGTTGGAAACACCATATATTTT.

The chain employs TRBV6-1 and TRBJ1-5; weak D call: TRBD1 (6 bases). Germline CDR1 is MNHNS and CDR2 is SASEGT. The CDR3 runs 14 residues. Between the trimmed V and J ends, which lost 4 bases and 3 bases, there was a span of 10 bases. CDR3 in DNA: TGTGCCAGCAGTGTGAGGGGGGCCAATCAGCCCCAGCATTTT. This codes for CASSVRGANQPQHF.

This clone was counted a single time. CDR3 sequence: CASSPLWSSGNTIYF. The CDR3 bases are TGTGCCAGCAGCCCTCTGTGGAGCTCTGGAAACACCATATATTTT. The chain uses TRBV14 and TRBJ1-3; D gene ambiguous. This CDR3 is 15 amino acids long. The ends were cut back, 4 bases at V and 0 bases at J, with 10 bases in the middle. Germline loops: CDR1 SGHDN, CDR2 FVKESK.

The chain recombines TRBV9 with TRBJ2-1, with D maybe TRBD2 (7 bases). CDR1 and CDR2 (germline): SGDLS, YYNGEE. The V gene lost 4 bases and the J gene lost 8 bases, with 22 bases spanning the gap. The CDR3 loop spans 16 amino acids. CDR3 protein: CASSLRMGGGRYEQFF. The CDR3 DNA follows: TGTGCCAGCAGCCTCCGGATGGGGGGGGGCCGGTATGAGCAGTTCTTC.